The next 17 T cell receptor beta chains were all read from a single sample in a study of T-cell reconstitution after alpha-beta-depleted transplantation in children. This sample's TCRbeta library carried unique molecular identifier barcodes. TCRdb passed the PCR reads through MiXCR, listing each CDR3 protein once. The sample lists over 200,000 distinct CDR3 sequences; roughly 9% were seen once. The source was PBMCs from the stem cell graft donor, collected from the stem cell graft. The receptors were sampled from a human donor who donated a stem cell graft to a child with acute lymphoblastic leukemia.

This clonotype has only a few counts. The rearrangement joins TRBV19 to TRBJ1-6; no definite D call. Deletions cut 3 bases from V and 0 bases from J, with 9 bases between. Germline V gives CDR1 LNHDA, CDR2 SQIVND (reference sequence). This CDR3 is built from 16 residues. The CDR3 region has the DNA TGTGCCAGTAGTATGGAAAAGAGCTCCTATAATTCACCCCTCCACTTT. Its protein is CASSMEKSSYNSPLHF.

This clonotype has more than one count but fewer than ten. The CDR3 sequence is CASSYSGNTIYF. CDR3 bases: TGTGCCAGCAGTTACTCGGGAAACACCATATATTTT. The V call is TRBV6-5, the J call TRBJ1-3; the D is unclear. The V end was cut by 0 bases, the J end by 4 bases, with 1 base between. CDR3 length: 12 amino acids. From germline, CDR1 is MNHEY and CDR2 SVGAGI.

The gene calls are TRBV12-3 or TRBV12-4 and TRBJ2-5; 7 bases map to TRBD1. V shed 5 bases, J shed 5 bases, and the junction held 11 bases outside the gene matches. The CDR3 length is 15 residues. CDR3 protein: CASSLDLQGLETQYF. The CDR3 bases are TGTGCCAGCAGTCTAGACCTACAGGGGTTGGAGACCCAGTACTTC.

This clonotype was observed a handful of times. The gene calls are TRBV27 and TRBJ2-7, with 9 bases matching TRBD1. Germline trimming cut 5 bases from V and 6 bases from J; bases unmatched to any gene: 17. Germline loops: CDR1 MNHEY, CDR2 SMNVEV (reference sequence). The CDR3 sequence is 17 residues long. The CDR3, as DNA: TGTGCCAGCAGTCCCCACCGGACAGGGGAAATTTTTTCCGAGCAGTACTTC. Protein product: CASSPHRTGEIFSEQYF.

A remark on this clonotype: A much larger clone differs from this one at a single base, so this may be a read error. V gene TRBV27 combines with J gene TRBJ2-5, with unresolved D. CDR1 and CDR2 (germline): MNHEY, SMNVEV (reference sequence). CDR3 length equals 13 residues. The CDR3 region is CATSLSNPETQYF. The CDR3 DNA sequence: TGTGCCACCAGTTTATCGAATCCGGAGACCCAGTACTTC.

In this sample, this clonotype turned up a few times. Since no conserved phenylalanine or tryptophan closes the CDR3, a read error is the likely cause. CDR3 bases: TGTGCCAGCACTGGGGCGAGGGCGGGGTACAATGAGCAGTTCGTC. It specifies CASTGARAGYNEQFV. The chain is built from TRBV6-1 and TRBJ2-1; a possible D gene is TRBD2 (6 bases). V gave up 7 bases and J gave up 4 bases, with 17 bases separating them. CDR1 MNHNS and CDR2 SASEGT come from the germline V gene. The length of the CDR3 is 15 residues.

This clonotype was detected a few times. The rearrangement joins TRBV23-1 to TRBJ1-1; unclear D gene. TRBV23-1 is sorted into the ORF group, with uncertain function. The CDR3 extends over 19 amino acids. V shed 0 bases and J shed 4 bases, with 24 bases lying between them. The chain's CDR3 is CASSQSTWEGLNGSTEAFF. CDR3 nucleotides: TGCGCCAGCAGTCAATCGACTTGGGAAGGATTGAACGGTAGCACTGAAGCTTTCTTT.

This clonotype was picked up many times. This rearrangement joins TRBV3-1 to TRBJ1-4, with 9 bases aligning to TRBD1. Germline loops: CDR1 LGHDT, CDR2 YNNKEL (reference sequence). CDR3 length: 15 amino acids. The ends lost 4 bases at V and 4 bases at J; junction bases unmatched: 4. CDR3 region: CASSRGTGSNEKLFF. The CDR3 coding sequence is TGTGCCAGCAGCCGAGGGACAGGGAGTAATGAAAAACTGTTTTTT.

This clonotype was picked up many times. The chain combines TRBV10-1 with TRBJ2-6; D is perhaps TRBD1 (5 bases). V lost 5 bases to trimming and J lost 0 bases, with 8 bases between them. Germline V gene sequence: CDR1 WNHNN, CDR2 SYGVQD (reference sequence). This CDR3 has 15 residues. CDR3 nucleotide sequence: TGCGCCAGCAGTCCAGACAGCTCTGGGGCCAACGTCCTGACTTTC. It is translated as CASSPDSSGANVLTF.

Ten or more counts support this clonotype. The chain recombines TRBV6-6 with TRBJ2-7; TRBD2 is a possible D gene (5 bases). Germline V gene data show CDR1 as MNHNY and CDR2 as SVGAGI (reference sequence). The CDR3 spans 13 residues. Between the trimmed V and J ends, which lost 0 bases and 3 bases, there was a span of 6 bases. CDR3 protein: CASSYSDYYEQYF. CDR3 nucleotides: TGTGCCAGCAGTTACTCAGACTACTACGAGCAGTACTTC.

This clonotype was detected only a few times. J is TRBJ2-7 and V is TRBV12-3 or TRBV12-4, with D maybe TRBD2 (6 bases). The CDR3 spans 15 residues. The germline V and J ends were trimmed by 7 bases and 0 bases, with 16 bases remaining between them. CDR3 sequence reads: CASTPRAGSSYEQYF. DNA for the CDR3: TGTGCCAGCACCCCTCGAGCCGGGAGCTCCTACGAGCAGTACTTC.

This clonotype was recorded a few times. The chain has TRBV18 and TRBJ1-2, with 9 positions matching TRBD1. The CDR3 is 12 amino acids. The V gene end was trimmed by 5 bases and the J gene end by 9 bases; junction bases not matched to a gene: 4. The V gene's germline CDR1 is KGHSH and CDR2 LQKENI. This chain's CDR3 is CASSGDRDRYTF. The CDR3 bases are TGTGCCAGCTCAGGGGACAGGGATCGCTACACCTTC.

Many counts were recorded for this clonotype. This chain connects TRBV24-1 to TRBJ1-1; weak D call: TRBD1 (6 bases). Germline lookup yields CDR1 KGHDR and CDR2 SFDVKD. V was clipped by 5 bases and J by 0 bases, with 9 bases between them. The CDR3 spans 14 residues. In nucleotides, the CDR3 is TGTGCCACCAGTGGGAGGGGGATGAACACTGAAGCTTTCTTT. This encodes CATSGRGMNTEAFF.

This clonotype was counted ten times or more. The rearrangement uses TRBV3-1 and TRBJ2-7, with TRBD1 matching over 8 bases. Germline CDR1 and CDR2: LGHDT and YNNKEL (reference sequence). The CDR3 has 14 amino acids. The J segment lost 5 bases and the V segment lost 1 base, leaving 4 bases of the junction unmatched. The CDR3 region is CASSQAGTGDEQYF. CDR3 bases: TGTGCCAGCAGCCAAGCCGGGACAGGAGACGAGCAGTACTTC.

The CDR3 sequence is CASSPLRGPDTQYF. Here the CDR3 DNA reads TGTGCCAGCTCACCACTCAGGGGCCCAGATACGCAGTATTTT. The chain is built from TRBV18 and TRBJ2-3; D possibly corresponds to TRBD1 (6 bases). The CDR3 covers 14 residues. Germline lookup yields CDR1 KGHSH and CDR2 LQKENI. V shed 1 base and J shed 4 bases, with 9 bases lying between them.

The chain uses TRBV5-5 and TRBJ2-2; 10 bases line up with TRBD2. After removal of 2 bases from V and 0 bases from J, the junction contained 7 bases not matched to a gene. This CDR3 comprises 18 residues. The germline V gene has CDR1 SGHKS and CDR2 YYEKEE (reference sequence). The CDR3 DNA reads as TGTGCCAGCAGCTTTCGTGCTAGCGGGGGTACGAACACCGGGGAGCTGTTTTTT. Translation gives CASSFRASGGTNTGELFF.

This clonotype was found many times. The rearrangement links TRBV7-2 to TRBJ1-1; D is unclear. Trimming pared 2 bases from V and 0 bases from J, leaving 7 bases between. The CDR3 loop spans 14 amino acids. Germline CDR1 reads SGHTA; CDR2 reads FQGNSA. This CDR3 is CASSLMTLNTEAFF. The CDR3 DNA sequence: TGTGCCAGCAGCTTAATGACTTTGAACACTGAAGCTTTCTTT.